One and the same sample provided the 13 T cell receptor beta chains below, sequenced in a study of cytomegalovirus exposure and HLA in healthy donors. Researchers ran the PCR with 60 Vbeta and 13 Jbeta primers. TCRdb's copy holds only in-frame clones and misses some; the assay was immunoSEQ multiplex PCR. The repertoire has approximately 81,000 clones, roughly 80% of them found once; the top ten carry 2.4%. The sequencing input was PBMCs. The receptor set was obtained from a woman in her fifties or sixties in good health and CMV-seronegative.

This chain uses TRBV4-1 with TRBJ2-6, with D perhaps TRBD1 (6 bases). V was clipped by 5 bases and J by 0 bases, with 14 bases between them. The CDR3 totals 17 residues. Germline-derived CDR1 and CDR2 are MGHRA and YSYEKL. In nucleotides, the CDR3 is TGCGCCAGCAGCGAGAGACAGGTTATCTCTGGGGCCAACGTCCTGACTTTC. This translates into CASSERQVISGANVLTF.

CDR3 nucleotide sequence: TGTGCCAGCAGCTTAATGTTCGGCACTGAAGCTTTCTTT. This translates into CASSLMFGTEAFF. The V and J genes are TRBV11-3 and TRBJ1-1; no clear D. The CDR3 covers 13 residues. Per germline, CDR1 SGHNT and CDR2 YENEEA. V was trimmed by 2 bases and J by 4 bases, leaving 8 bases between them.

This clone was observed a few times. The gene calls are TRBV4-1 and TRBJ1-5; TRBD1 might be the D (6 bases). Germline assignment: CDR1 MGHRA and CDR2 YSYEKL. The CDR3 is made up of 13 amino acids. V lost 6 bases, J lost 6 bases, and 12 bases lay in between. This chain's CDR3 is CASRQGPGQPQHF. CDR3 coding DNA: TGCGCCAGCAGACAGGGCCCTGGTCAGCCCCAGCATTTT.

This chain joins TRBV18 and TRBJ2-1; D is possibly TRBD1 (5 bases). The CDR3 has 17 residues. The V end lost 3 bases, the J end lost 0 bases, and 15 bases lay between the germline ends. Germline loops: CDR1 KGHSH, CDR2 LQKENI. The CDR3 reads CASSPERQLRSYNEQFF. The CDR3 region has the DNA TGTGCCAGCTCACCCGAACGACAGTTACGCTCCTACAATGAGCAGTTCTTC.

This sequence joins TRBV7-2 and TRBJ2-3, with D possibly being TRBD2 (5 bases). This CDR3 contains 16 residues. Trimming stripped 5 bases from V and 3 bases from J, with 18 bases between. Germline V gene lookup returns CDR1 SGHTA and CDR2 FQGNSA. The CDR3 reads CASSNRPSRGTDTQYF. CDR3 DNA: TGTGCCAGCAGCAACCGCCCTTCACGGGGTACAGATACGCAGTATTTT.

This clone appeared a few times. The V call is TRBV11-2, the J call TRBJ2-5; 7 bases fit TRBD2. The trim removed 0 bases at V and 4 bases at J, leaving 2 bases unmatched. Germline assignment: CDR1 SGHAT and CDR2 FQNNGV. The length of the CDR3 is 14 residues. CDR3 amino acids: CASSLEASGETQYF. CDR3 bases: TGTGCCAGCAGCTTAGAGGCTAGCGGAGAGACCCAGTACTTC.

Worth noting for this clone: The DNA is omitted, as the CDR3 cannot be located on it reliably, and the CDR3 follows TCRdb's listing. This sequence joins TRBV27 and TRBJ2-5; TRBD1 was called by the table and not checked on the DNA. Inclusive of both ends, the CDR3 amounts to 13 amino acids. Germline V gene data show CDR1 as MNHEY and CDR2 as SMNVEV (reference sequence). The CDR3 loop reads CASSSGVPETQYF.

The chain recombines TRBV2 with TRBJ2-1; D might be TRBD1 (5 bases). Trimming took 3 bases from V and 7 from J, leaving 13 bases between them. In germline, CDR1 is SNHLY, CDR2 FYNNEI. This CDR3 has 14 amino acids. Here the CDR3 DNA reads TGTGCCAGCAGTGACAGGGTAGTTGGTAATGAGCAGTTCTTC. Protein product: CASSDRVVGNEQFF.

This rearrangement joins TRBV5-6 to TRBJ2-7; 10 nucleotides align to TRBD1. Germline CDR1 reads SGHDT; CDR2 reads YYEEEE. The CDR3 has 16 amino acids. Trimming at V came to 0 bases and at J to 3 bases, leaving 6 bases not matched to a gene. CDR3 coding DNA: TGTGCCAGCAGCTTGGACGGACAGGGGGGGGTCTACGAGCAGTACGTC. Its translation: CASSLDGQGGVYEQYV.

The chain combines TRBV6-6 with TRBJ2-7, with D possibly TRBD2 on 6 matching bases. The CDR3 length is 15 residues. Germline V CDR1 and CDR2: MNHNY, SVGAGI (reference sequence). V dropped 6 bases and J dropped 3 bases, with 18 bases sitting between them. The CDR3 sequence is CASRKDGSTSYEQYF. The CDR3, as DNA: TGTGCCAGCAGAAAAGACGGGAGCACTAGCTACGAGCAGTACTTC.

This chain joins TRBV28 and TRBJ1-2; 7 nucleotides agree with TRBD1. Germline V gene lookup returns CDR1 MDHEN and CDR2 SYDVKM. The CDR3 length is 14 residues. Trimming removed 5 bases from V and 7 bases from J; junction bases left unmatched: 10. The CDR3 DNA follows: TGTGCCAGCAGTCCCGGCAGGGGGTTCGGTGGCTACACCTTC. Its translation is CASSPGRGFGGYTF.

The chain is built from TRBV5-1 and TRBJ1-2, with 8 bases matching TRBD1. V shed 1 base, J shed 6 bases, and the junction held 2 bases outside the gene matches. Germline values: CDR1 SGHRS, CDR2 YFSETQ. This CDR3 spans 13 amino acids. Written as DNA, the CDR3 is TGCGCCAGCAGCTTGCAGGGGGCAAATGGCTACACCTTC. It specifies CASSLQGANGYTF.

The CDR3 spells CASRQGGEQYF. The CDR3 nucleotides are TGTGCCAGCCGACAGGGCGGCGAGCAGTACTTC. The V gene is TRBV2, the J gene TRBJ2-7; 7 nucleotides match TRBD1. V lost 8 bases to trimming and J lost 6 bases; unmatched junction nucleotides: 4. Per germline, CDR1 SNHLY and CDR2 FYNNEI. The CDR3 contains 11 residues.